The 2 T cell receptor beta chains reported below all come from one sample, sequenced in a study of breast tumors, draining lymph nodes, adjacent tissues. Axillary draining lymph nodes of breast cancer patients supplied the node samples. TCRdb reprocessed the multiplex PCR reads with MiXCR, giving one entry per CDR3 protein. The sample lists about 130,000 distinct CDR3 sequences, 20% seen once, with 3.5% to 4.5% in the top ten. The sample comprised axillary lymph node tissue. Receptors were obtained from a female donor with breast cancer. Some clones in this sample may be carry-over from other donors' samples.

This clonotype was counted between two and nine times. V is TRBV12-3 or TRBV12-4 and J is TRBJ1-5; 7 bases fit TRBD1. This CDR3 has 15 residues. The J segment lost 5 bases and the V segment lost 10 bases, leaving 14 bases of the junction unmatched. The CDR3 reads CATQPADRWDQPQHF. DNA for the CDR3: TGTGCCACCCAACCGGCGGACAGGTGGGATCAGCCCCAGCATTTT.

This clonotype occurred many times. V and J are TRBV5-6 and TRBJ1-4; perhaps TRBD1 as D (5 bases). CDR3 length: 14 residues. V lost 5 bases to trimming and J lost 6 bases, with 14 bases between them. Germline loops: CDR1 SGHDT, CDR2 YYEEEE. The CDR3 DNA is TGTGCCAGCAGTTACCGGGACGCGGATGAAAAACTGTTTTTT. It encodes CASSYRDADEKLFF.